A selection of T cell receptor beta chains follows, all from one sample in a study of cytomegalovirus exposure and HLA in healthy donors. The protocol was immunoSEQ multiplex PCR, while the TCRdb copy is restricted to in-frame clones and leaves out a portion. The table includes 150,000 to 200,000 clones, about four fifths detected once. Sequencing used PBMCs. Every receptor here comes from a boy between 10 and 17 years old in good health and CMV-seronegative. The CDR3 runs from the conserved cysteine through the conserved F or W. Each record gives: V gene, D gene, clone size, CDR3 length, J gene, CDR3 protein, CDR3 DNA. A D gene is named only where the DNA matches it firmly. Size is omitted from some rows. Given values are once, few, many or a class for expanded clones.

v_gene: TRBV20-1
d_gene: .
abundance: .
len: 10
j_gene: TRBJ2-1
CDR3aa: CSAFLSEQFF
CDR3nt: TGCAGTGCTTTTTTAAGCGAGCAGTTCTTC

v_gene: TRBV7-9
d_gene: .
abundance: .
len: 12
j_gene: TRBJ1-5
CDR3aa: CASNSEGQPQHF
CDR3nt: TGTGCCAGCAATTCGGAGGGACAGCCCCAGCATTTT

v_gene: TRBV6-5
d_gene: TRBD1
abundance: .
len: 13
j_gene: TRBJ1-2
CDR3aa: CASSDDRVRGYTF
CDR3nt: TGTGCCAGCAGCGACGACAGGGTCCGTGGCTACACCTTC

v_gene: TRBV27
d_gene: TRBD1
abundance: .
len: 15
j_gene: TRBJ1-2
CDR3aa: CASSLAGGSHYGYTF
CDR3nt: TGTGCCAGCAGTTTGGCAGGGGGGTCGCACTATGGCTACACCTTC

v_gene: TRBV5-8
d_gene: .
abundance: .
len: 16
j_gene: TRBJ2-5
CDR3aa: CASSLAQGTFQETQYF
CDR3nt: TGTGCCAGCAGCTTAGCCCAGGGAACCTTCCAAGAGACCCAGTACTTC

v_gene: TRBV6-5
d_gene: TRBD1
abundance: .
len: 14
j_gene: TRBJ1-2
CDR3aa: CASSRGQGGYGYTF
CDR3nt: TGTGCCAGCAGTCGGGGACAGGGTGGGTATGGCTACACCTTC

v_gene: TRBV10-1
d_gene: .
abundance: .
len: 14
j_gene: TRBJ1-1
CDR3aa: CASSVTPSSTEAFF
CDR3nt: TGCGCCAGCAGTGTGACTCCGTCGAGCACTGAAGCTTTCTTT

v_gene: TRBV19
d_gene: .
abundance: once
len: 15
j_gene: TRBJ2-7
CDR3aa: CASSIRTAVGYEQYF
CDR3nt: TGTGCCAGTAGTATCAGGACAGCCGTGGGGTACGAGCAGTACTTC

v_gene: TRBV2
d_gene: TRBD1
abundance: .
len: 14
j_gene: TRBJ1-2
CDR3aa: CASSRTGLSGGYTF
CDR3nt: TGTGCCAGCAGCCGGACAGGCTTATCGGGTGGCTACACCTTC

v_gene: TRBV5-1
d_gene: .
abundance: .
len: 14
j_gene: TRBJ1-2
CDR3aa: CASSLEFQGYGYTF
CDR3nt: TGCGCCAGCAGCTTGGAGTTTCAGGGGTATGGCTACACCTTC

v_gene: TRBV29-1
d_gene: .
abundance: .
len: 11
j_gene: TRBJ1-2
CDR3aa: CSVAVNYGYTF
CDR3nt: TGCAGCGTGGCAGTCAACTATGGCTACACCTTC

v_gene: TRBV7-6
d_gene: .
abundance: .
len: 16
j_gene: TRBJ2-6
CDR3aa: CASSQTPMSGANVLTF
CDR3nt: TGTGCCAGCAGCCAGACACCGATGAGCGGGGCCAACGTCCTGACTTTC

v_gene: TRBV9
d_gene: .
abundance: once
len: 15
j_gene: TRBJ1-6
CDR3aa: CASSERLTASSPLHF
CDR3nt: TGTGCCAGCAGCGAGAGATTGACAGCATCTTCACCCCTCCACTTT

v_gene: TRBV18
d_gene: TRBD1
abundance: .
len: 12
j_gene: TRBJ2-2
CDR3aa: CASSGQTGELFF
CDR3nt: TGTGCCAGCTCGGGACAGACCGGGGAGCTGTTTTTT

v_gene: TRBV2
d_gene: TRBD2
abundance: few
len: 14
j_gene: TRBJ2-3
CDR3aa: CASRRTSGTDTQYF
CDR3nt: TGTGCCAGCAGAAGGACTAGCGGCACAGATACGCAGTATTTT

v_gene: TRBV7-9
d_gene: TRBD1
abundance: once
len: 15
j_gene: TRBJ1-1
CDR3aa: CASSLEGSGGQEAFF
CDR3nt: TGTGCCAGCAGCTTAGAGGGGTCAGGGGGACAAGAAGCTTTCTTT

v_gene: TRBV28
d_gene: .
abundance: few
len: 17
j_gene: TRBJ1-3
CDR3aa: CASSLFVTGLTGNTIYF
CDR3nt: TGTGCCAGCAGTTTATTTGTTACAGGGCTAACTGGAAACACCATATATTTT

v_gene: TRBV6-1
d_gene: .
abundance: .
len: 15
j_gene: TRBJ2-3
CDR3aa: CASSEWLPSTDTQYF
CDR3nt: TGTGCCAGCAGTGAATGGCTCCCCAGCACAGATACGCAGTATTTT

v_gene: TRBV6-1
d_gene: .
abundance: few
len: 14
j_gene: TRBJ2-1
CDR3aa: CASSTGGGGNEQFF
CDR3nt: TGTGCCAGCAGCACAGGGGGGGGTGGAAATGAGCAGTTCTTC

v_gene: TRBV19
d_gene: .
abundance: .
len: 12
j_gene: TRBJ1-5
CDR3aa: CASSYGGQPQHF
CDR3nt: TGTGCCAGTAGTTACGGGGGTCAGCCCCAGCATTTT

v_gene: TRBV27
d_gene: .
abundance: .
len: 18
j_gene: TRBJ2-2
CDR3aa: CASSLPPWRGRNTGELFF
CDR3nt: TGTGCCAGCAGTTTACCCCCCTGGCGGGGGCGAAACACCGGGGAGCTGTTTTTT

v_gene: TRBV5-6
d_gene: TRBD2
abundance: .
len: 16
j_gene: TRBJ2-3
CDR3aa: CASSWASGRGPDTQYF
CDR3nt: TGTGCCAGCAGCTGGGCTAGCGGGAGGGGGCCAGATACGCAGTATTTT

v_gene: TRBV7-8
d_gene: .
abundance: .
len: 16
j_gene: TRBJ2-5
CDR3aa: CASSLKGTTRVETQYF
CDR3nt: TGTGCCAGCAGCTTAAAGGGCACTACTAGAGTAGAGACCCAGTACTTC

v_gene: TRBV5-1
d_gene: TRBD1
abundance: .
len: 20
j_gene: TRBJ2-2
CDR3aa: CASSQTGIFNWVSNTGELFF
CDR3nt: TGCGCCAGCAGCCAGACAGGGATATTCAACTGGGTTTCCAACACCGGGGAGCTGTTTTTT

v_gene: TRBV5-3
d_gene: .
abundance: .
len: 17
j_gene: TRBJ2-7
CDR3aa: CARSPPAGRRISYEQYF
CDR3nt: TGTGCCAGAAGCCCCCCGGCAGGGCGGAGAATCTCCTACGAGCAGTACTTC

v_gene: TRBV4-3
d_gene: TRBD1
abundance: few
len: 22
j_gene: TRBJ1-1
CDR3aa: CASSQDLGINTLRGQVYTEAFF
CDR3nt: TGCGCCAGCAGCCAAGATCTAGGGATTAACACTTTGCGGGGACAGGTATACACTGAAGCTTTCTTT

v_gene: TRBV7-9
d_gene: TRBD1
abundance: .
len: 15
j_gene: TRBJ1-1
CDR3aa: CASSLAQGRDTEAFF
CDR3nt: TGTGCCAGCAGCTTAGCACAGGGGCGAGACACTGAAGCTTTCTTT

v_gene: TRBV5-1
d_gene: TRBD2
abundance: few
len: 15
j_gene: TRBJ2-7
CDR3aa: CASSLGGDYLYEQYF
CDR3nt: TGCGCCAGCAGCTTGGGCGGGGACTACCTCTACGAGCAGTACTTC

v_gene: TRBV18
d_gene: .
abundance: .
len: 16
j_gene: TRBJ1-5
CDR3aa: CASSVAGGRSNQPQHF
CDR3nt: TGTGCCAGCTCAGTCGCGGGGGGACGTAGCAATCAGCCCCAGCATTTT

v_gene: TRBV7-9
d_gene: .
abundance: .
len: 13
j_gene: TRBJ1-5
CDR3aa: CASSPGSNQPQHF
CDR3nt: TGTGCCAGCAGCCCAGGGTCCAATCAGCCCCAGCATTTT

v_gene: TRBV7-7
d_gene: .
abundance: .
len: 13
j_gene: TRBJ2-5
CDR3aa: CASSQTVQETQYF
CDR3nt: TGTGCTAGCAGCCAGACAGTCCAAGAGACCCAGTACTTC

v_gene: TRBV11-2
d_gene: .
abundance: .
len: 15
j_gene: TRBJ1-2
CDR3aa: CASSPGRGQRSGYTF
CDR3nt: TGTGCCAGCAGCCCCGGGCGGGGGCAAAGATCTGGCTACACCTTC

v_gene: TRBV19
d_gene: TRBD2
abundance: .
len: 15
j_gene: TRBJ2-1
CDR3aa: CASSITREFMDEQFF
CDR3nt: TGTGCCAGTAGTATCACGCGGGAGTTCATGGATGAGCAGTTCTTC

v_gene: TRBV25-1
d_gene: TRBD1
abundance: .
len: 16
j_gene: TRBJ1-1
CDR3aa: CASSAGTGGSYTEAFF
CDR3nt: TGTGCCAGCAGTGCCGGGACAGGGGGCTCCTACACTGAAGCTTTCTTT

v_gene: TRBV11-2
d_gene: .
abundance: .
len: 12
j_gene: TRBJ2-1
CDR3aa: CASKLGGNEQFF
CDR3nt: TGTGCCAGCAAACTAGGGGGTAATGAGCAGTTCTTC

v_gene: TRBV4-1
d_gene: TRBD2
abundance: .
len: 14
j_gene: TRBJ2-1
CDR3aa: CASSQRLASDEQFF
CDR3nt: TGCGCCAGCAGCCAGAGACTAGCGTCGGATGAGCAGTTCTTC